This T cell receptor beta chain was recovered during a study of shared clonotypes between healthy human individuals. Sequencing was performed with immunoSEQ multiplex PCR; in TCRdb, only in-frame clones are kept and a portion is missing. The data show about 2.2 million clones, just over 90% seen once. This CDR3 contains 17 residues. CDR1 and CDR2 (germline): SEHNR, FQNEAQ (reference sequence). Trimming took 1 base from V and 7 from J; bases not matched to a gene: 15. Naivety among CD8 cells was defined by CD45RO negativity and positive CCR7 selection, thereby excluding terminally differentiated effector memory CD45RA+ cells.

The sample taken for sequencing was naive CD8+ T cells from PBMCs. The TCR comes from a man aged 18-30 years in good health. Some clones in this sample may be carry-over from other donors' samples. The rearrangement links TRBV7-9 to TRBJ1-1, with TRBD1 matching 7 bases. As DNA, the CDR3 is TGTGCCAGCAGCTTAGACGGAGAAGAGGGGGCCGAAGGTGAAGCTTTCTTT. It codes for CASSLDGEEGAEGEAFF.